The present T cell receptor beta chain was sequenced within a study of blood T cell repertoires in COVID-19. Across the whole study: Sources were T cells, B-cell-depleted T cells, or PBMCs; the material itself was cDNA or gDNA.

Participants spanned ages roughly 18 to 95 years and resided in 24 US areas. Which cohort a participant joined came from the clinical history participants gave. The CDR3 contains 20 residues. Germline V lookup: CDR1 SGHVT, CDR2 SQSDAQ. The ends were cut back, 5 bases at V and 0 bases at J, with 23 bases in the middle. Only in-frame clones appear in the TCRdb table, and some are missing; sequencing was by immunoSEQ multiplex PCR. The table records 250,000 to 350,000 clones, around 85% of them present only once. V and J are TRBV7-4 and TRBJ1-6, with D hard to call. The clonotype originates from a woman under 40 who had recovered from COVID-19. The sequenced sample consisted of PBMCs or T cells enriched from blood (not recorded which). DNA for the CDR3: TGTGCCAGCAGCACAAAAAGAGGTCGGCAGTGTAGCTCCTATAATTCACCCCTCCACTTT. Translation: CASSTKRGRQCSSYNSPLHF.